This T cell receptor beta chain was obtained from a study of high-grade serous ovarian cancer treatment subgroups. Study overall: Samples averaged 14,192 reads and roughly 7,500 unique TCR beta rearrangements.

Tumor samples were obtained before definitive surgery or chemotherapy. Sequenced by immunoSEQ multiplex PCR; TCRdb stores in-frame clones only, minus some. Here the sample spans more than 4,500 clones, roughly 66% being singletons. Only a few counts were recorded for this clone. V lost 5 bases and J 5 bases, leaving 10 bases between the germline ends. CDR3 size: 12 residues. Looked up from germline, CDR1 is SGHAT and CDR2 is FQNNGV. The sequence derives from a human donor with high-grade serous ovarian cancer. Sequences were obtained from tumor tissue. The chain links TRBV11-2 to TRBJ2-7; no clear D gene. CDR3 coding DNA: TGTGCCAGCAGCACCGACCGTCACGAGCAGTACTTC. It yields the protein CASSTDRHEQYF. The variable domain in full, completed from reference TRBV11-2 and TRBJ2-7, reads EAGVAQSPRYKIIEKRQSVAFWCNPISGHATLYWYQQILGQGPKLLIQFQNNGVVDDSQLPKDRFSAERLKGVDSTLKIQPAKLEDSAVYLCASSTDRHEQYFGPGTRLTVT.